This TCR beta chain was profiled in a study of vaccination effects on CD4 cells after COVID-19. Overall study context: Vaccination followed sampling of two convalescent patients by 16 days and one week respectively. Cultures of about 2 million PBMC per well contained about 10 IU/ml IL-2 plus 10 ug/ml peptides.

Culture lasted 10 days before CD4+ T cell isolation. On both days 3 and 7, half of the culture medium was replaced with IL-2 medium. Germline V gene data show CDR1 as LGHDT and CDR2 as YNNKEL (reference sequence). V lost 4 bases to trimming and J lost 6 bases, with 15 bases between them. The CDR3 spans 15 residues. About this clone itself: The antigen is unknown.

Regarding the study as a whole: Pronounced clonal contraction occurred in clones induced by infection and by vaccine late after vaccination.

Data came from immunoSEQ multiplex PCR; TCRdb stores just in-frame clones and leaves some out. The data hold tens of thousands of clones, with just over 70% observed a single time. The TCR was taken from a human donor who had a prior SARS-CoV-2 infection. Here the sequenced sample was CD4+ T cells from PBMCs cultured without peptide, taken before COVID-19 vaccination. This rearrangement joins TRBV3-1 (or the pseudogene TRBV3-2) to TRBJ2-2; TRBD1 might be the D (6 bases). The chain's CDR3 is CASSRRTAVSGELFF. The CDR3 region has the DNA TGTGCCAGCAGCCGCCGGACAGCGGTGTCCGGGGAGCTGTTTTTT.